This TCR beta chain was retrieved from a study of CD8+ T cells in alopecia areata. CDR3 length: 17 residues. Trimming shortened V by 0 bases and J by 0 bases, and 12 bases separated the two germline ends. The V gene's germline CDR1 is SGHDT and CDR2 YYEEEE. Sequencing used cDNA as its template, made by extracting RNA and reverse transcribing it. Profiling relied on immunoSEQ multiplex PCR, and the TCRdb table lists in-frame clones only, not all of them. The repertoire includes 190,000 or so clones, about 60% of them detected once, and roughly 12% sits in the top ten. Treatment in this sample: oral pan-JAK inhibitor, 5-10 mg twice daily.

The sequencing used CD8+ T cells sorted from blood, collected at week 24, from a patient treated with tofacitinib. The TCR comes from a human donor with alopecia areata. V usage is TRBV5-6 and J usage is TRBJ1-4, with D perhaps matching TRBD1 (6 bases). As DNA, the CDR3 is TGTGCCAGCAGCTTGGGCAGGGGTAGATCAACTAATGAAAAACTGTTTTTT. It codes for CASSLGRGRSTNEKLFF.